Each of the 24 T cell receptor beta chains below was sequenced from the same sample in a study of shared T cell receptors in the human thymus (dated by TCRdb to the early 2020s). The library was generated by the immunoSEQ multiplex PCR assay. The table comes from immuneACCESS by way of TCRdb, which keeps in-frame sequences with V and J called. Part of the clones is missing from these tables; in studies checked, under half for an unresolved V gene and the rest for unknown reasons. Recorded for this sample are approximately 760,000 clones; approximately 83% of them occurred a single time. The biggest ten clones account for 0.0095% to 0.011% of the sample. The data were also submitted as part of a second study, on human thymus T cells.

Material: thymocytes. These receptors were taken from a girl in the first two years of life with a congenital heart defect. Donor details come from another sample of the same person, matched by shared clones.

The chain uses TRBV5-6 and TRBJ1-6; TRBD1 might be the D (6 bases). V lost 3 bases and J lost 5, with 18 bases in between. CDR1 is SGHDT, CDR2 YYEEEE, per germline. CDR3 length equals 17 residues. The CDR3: CASSWGYRARDNSPLHF. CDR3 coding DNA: TGTGCCAGCAGCTGGGGATACAGGGCTCGGGATAATTCACCCCTCCACTTT.

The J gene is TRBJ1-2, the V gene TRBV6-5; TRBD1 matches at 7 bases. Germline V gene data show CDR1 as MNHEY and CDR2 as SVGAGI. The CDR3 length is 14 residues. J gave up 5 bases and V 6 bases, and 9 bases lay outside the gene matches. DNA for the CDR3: TGTGCCAGCAGGACTCGGGGACAGAGATATGGCTACACCTTC. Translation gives CASRTRGQRYGYTF.

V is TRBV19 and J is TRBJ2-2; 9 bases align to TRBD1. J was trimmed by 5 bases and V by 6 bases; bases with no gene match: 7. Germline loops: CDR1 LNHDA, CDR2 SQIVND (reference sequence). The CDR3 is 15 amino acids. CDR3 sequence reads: CASRPNRGRTGELFF. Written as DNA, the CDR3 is TGTGCCAGTAGGCCTAACAGGGGGCGAACCGGGGAGCTGTTTTTT.

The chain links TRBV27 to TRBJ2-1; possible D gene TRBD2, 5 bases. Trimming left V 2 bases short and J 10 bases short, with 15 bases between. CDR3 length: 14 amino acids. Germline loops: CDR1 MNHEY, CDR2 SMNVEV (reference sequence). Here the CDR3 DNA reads TGTGCCAGCAGTTTAGGACTCCCATTCAGGGAGCAGTTCTTC. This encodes CASSLGLPFREQFF.

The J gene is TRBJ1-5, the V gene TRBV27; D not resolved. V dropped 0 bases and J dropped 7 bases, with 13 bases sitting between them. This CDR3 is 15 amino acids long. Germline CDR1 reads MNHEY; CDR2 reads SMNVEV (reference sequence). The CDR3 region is CASSLSDKFRQPQHF. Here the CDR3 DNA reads TGTGCCAGCAGTTTATCCGACAAATTTAGACAGCCCCAGCATTTT.

The CDR3 reads CASSPRVGGYEQYF. CDR3 coding DNA: TGTGCCAGCAGTCCCAGGGTGGGGGGCTACGAGCAGTACTTC. The gene calls are TRBV28 and TRBJ2-7; possibly TRBD2 for D (6 bases). The ends were cut back, 5 bases at V and 3 bases at J, with 14 bases in the middle. The CDR3 totals 14 residues. CDR1 and CDR2 (germline): MDHEN, SYDVKM.

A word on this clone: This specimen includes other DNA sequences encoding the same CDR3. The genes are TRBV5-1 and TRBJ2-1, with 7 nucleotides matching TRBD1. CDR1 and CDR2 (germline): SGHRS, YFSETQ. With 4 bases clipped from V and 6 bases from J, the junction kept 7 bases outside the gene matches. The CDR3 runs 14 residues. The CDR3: CASSLRDRGNEQFF. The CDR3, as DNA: TGCGCCAGCAGCCTCCGGGACAGAGGCAATGAGCAGTTCTTC.

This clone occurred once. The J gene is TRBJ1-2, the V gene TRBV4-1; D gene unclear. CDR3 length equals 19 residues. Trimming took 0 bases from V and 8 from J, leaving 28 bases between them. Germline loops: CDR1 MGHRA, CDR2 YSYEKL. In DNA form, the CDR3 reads TGCGCCAGCAGCCAAGACAGGAGCGGGGTCCCGATCCCGTGGGAGGGCTACACCTTC. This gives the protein CASSQDRSGVPIPWEGYTF.

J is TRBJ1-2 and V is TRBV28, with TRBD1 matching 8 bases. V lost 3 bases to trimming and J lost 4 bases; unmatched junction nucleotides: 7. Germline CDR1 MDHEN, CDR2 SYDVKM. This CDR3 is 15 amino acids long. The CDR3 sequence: CASSFFEDRAYGYTF. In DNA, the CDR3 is TGTGCCAGCAGTTTTTTTGAGGACAGGGCCTATGGCTACACCTTC.

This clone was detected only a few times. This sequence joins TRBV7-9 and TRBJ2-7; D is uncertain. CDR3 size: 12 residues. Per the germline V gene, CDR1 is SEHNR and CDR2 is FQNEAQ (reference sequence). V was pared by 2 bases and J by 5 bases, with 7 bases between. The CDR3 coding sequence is TGTGCCAGCAGCTTATTGGCGGACGAGCAGTACTTC. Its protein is CASSLLADEQYF.

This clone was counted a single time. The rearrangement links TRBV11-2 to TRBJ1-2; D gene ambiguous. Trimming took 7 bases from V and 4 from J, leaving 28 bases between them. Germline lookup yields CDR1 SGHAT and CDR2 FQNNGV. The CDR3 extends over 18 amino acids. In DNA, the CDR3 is TGTGCCAGCAACGTCCTCCTCGACGGACTCTTCACCACCTATGGCTACACCTTC. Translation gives CASNVLLDGLFTTYGYTF.

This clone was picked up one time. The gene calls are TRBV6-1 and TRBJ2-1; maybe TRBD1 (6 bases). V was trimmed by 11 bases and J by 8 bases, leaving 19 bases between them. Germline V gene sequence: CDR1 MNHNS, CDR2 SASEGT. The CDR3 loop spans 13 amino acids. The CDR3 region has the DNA TGTGCCGGGGCCTTGGACAGAGAGGATGAGCAGTTCTTC. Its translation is CAGALDREDEQFF.

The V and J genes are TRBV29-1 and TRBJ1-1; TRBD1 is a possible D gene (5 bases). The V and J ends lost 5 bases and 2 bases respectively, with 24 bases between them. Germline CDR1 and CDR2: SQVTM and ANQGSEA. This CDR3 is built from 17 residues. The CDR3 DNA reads TGCAGCGTTCCCCAGTTGGACGGGAGGGGAATAAACACTGAAGCTTTCTTT. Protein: CSVPQLDGRGINTEAFF.

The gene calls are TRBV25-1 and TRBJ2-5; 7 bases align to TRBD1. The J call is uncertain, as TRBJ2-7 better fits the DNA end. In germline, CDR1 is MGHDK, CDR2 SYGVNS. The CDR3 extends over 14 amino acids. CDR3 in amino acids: CASSGETGFYEQYF. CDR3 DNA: TGTGCCAGCAGTGGTGAGACAGGGTTCTACGAGCAGTACTTC.

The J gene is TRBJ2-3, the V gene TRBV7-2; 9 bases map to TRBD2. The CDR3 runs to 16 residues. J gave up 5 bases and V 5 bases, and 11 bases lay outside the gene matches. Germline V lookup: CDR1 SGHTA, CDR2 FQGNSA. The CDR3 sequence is CASSPRERGDIDTQYF. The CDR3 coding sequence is TGTGCCAGCAGCCCTAGGGAGCGGGGGGATATAGATACGCAGTATTTT.

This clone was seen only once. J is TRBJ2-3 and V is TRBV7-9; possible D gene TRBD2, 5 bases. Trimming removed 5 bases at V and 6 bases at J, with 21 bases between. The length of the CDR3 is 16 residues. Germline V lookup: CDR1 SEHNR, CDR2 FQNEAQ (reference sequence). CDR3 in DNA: TGTGCCAGCAGCCCAACGTTGGGCCAACGGGGTGATACGCAGTATTTT. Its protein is CASSPTLGQRGDTQYF.

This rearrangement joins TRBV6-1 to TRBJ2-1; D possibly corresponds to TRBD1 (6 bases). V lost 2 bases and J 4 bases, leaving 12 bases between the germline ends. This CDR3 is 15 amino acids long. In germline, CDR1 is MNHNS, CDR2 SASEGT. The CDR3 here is CASSERGRLYNEQFF. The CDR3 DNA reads TGTGCCAGCAGTGAAAGGGGGAGACTTTACAATGAGCAGTTCTTC.

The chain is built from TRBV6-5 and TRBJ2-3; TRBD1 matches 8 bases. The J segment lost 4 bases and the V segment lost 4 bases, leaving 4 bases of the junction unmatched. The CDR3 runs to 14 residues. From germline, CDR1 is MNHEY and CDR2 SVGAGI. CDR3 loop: CASSWDRPPDTQYF. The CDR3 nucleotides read TGTGCCAGCAGTTGGGACAGGCCCCCAGATACGCAGTATTTT.

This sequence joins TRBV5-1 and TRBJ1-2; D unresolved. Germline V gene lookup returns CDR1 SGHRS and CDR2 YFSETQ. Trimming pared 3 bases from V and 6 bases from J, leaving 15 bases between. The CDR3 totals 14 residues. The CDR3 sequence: CASSSGPPGDGYTF. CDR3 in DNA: TGCGCCAGCAGCTCCGGACCCCCCGGGGATGGCTACACCTTC.

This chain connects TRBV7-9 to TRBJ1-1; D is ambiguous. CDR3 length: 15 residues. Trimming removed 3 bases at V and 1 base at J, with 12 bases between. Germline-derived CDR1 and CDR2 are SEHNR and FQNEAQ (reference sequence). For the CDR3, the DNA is TGTGCCAGCAGCTTCCAGTCGTCCCAGAACACTGAAGCTTTCTTT. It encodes CASSFQSSQNTEAFF.

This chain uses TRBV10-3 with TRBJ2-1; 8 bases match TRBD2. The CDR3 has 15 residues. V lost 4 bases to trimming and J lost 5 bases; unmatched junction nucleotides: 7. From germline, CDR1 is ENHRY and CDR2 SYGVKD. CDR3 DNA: TGTGCCATCAGTGGCCAGACTAGCGTAAACAATGAGCAGTTCTTC. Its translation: CAISGQTSVNNEQFF.

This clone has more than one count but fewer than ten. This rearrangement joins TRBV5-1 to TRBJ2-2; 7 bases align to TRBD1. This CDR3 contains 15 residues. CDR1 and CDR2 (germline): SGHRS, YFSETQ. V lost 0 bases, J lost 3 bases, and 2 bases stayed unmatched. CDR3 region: CASSLAQGDTGELFF. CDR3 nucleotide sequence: TGCGCCAGCAGCTTGGCTCAGGGGGACACCGGGGAGCTGTTTTTT.

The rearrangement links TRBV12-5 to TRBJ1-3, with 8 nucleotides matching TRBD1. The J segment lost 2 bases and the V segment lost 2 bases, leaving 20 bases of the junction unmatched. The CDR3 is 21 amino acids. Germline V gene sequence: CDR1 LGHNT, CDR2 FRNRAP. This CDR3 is CASGLLGGQAPHPPPGNTIYF. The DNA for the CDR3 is TGTGCTAGTGGTTTGTTGGGGGGACAGGCTCCTCATCCGCCCCCTGGAAACACCATATATTTT.

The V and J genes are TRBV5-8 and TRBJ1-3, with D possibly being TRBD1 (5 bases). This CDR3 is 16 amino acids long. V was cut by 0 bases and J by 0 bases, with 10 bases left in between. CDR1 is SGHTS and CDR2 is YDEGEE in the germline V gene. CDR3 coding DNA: TGTGCCAGCAGCTTGGCTGGGGGGATCTCTGGAAACACCATATATTTT. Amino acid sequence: CASSLAGGISGNTIYF.